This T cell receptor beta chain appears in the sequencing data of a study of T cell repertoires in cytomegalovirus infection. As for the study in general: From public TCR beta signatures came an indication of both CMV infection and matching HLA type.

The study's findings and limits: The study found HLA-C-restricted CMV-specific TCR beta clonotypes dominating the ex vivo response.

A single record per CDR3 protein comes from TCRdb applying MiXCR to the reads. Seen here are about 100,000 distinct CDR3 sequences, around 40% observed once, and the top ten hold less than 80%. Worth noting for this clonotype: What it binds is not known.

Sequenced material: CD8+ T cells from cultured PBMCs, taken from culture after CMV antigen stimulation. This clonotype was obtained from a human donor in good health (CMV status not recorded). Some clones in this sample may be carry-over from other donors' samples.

CDR3 amino acids: CAKDKVQPEWGYTF. The CDR3 region has the DNA TGTGCCAAAGACAAGGTCCAGCCCGAATGGGGCTACACCTTC. The V and J genes are TRBV2 and TRBJ1-2; D not certain. Germline CDR1 reads SNHLY; CDR2 reads FYNNEI. The CDR3 sequence is 14 residues long. The V end lost 10 bases, the J end lost 8 bases, and 23 bases lay between the germline ends.